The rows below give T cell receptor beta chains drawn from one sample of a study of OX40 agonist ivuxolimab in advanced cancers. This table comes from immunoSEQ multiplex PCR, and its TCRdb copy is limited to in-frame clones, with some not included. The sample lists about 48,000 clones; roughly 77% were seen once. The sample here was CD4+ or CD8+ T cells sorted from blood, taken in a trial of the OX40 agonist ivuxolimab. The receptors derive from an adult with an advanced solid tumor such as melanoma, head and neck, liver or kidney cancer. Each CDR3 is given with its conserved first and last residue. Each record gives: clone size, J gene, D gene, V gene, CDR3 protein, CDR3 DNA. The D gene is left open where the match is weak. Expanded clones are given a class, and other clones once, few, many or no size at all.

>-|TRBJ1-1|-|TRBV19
CASTPYGRINTEAFF
TGTGCCAGTACCCCATATGGTAGAATTAACACTGAAGCTTTCTTT
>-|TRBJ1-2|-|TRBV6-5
CASRVGQRYYGYTF
TGTGCCAGCAGGGTAGGACAGAGGTACTATGGCTACACCTTC
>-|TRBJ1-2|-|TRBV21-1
CASSKHDSGYTF
TGTGCCAGCAGCAAACATGACTCTGGCTACACCTTC
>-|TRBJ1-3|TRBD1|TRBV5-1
CASSLTTGDHTIYF
TGCGCCAGCAGCTTAACTACAGGGGACCACACCATATATTTT
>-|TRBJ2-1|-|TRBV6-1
CASSVQRTDNEQFF
TGTGCCAGCAGTGTTCAACGGACCGACAATGAGCAGTTCTTC
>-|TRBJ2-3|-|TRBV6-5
CASSYRAGGTDTQYF
TGTGCCAGCAGTTACAGAGCGGGCGGCACAGATACGCAGTATTTT
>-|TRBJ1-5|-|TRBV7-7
CASSSPTSGGPRHNQPQHF
TGTGCCAGCAGCTCACCGACTTCGGGAGGGCCAAGGCACAATCAGCCCCAGCATTTT
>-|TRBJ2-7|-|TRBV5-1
CASRVEETFYEQYF
TGCGCCAGCAGGGTGGAAGAAACCTTCTACGAGCAGTACTTC
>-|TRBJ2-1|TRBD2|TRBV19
CERQGLASYNEQFF
TGTGAACGACAAGGACTAGCATCCTACAATGAGCAGTTCTTC
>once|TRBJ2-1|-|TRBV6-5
CASSYSISYNEQFF
TGTGCCAGCAGTTACTCGATAAGCTACAATGAGCAGTTCTTC
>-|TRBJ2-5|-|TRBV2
CASSEYGEETQYF
TGTGCCAGCAGTGAATATGGGGAAGAGACCCAGTACTTC
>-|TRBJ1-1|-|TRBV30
CAWFKVRYTEAFF
TGTGCCTGGTTTAAGGTGCGGTACACTGAAGCTTTCTTT
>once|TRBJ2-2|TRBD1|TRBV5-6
CASSLGHRGNTGELFF
TGTGCCAGCAGCTTGGGCCACAGGGGGAACACCGGGGAGCTGTTTTTT
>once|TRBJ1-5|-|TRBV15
CATSRDRVDQPQHF
TGTGCCACCAGCAGAGATCGGGTTGATCAGCCCCAGCATTTT